The sequence of this TCR beta chain was determined in a study of glioma-infiltrating T cells. Study results and limitations: Non-neoplastic patients had below-expected tissue-blood divergence, while all gliomas exceeded expectation.

Amplification of TCR alpha and beta CDR3 regions from RNA used iRepertoire nested multiplex PCR. TCRdb re-derived calls from the multiplex PCR reads in MiXCR, one entry per CDR3 protein. The top ten clones hold 20% to 25% of a sample with about 190,000 distinct CDR3 sequences, over 25% of them seen once. This CDR3 has 13 amino acids. In germline, CDR1 is LGHNA, CDR2 YNFKEQ. Trimming took off 3 bases at V and 7 bases at J, with 10 bases between the two ends. This clonotype was seen at least ten times. Antigen: not known. The V call is TRBV4-2, the J call TRBJ1-5; D ambiguous. This receptor was taken from a human donor with low-grade glioma or glioblastoma, undergoing nonglioma brain surgery, or in good health (not recorded which). Sample: glioma tissue, nonneoplastic brain tissue, or PBMCs (not recorded which). The CDR3 sequence is CASSQDGNQPQHF. CDR3 sequence (DNA): TGTGCCAGCAGCCAGGACGGGAACCAGCCCCAGCATTTT.